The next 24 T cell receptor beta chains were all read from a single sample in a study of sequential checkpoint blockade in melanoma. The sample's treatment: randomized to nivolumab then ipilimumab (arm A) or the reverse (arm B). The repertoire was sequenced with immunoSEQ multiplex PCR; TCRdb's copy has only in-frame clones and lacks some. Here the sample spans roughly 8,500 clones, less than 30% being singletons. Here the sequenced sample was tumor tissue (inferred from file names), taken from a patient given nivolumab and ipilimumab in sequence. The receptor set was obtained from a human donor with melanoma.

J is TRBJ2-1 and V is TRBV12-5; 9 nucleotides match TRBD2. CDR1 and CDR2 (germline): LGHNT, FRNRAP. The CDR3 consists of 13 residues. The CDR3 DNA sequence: TGTGCCAGCAAGCGGGGGGACTACAATGAGCAGTTCTTC. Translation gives CASKRGDYNEQFF. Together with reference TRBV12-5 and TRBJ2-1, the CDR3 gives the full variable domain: DARVTQTPRHKVTEMGQEVTMRCQPILGHNTVFWYRQTMMQGLELLAYFRNRAPLDDSGMPKDRFSAEMPDATLATLKIQPSEPRDSAVYFCASKRGDYNEQFFGPGTRLTVL.

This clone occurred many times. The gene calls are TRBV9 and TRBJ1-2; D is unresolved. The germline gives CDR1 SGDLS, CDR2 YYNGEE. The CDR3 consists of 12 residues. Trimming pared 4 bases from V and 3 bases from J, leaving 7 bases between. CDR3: CASSSEYYGYTF. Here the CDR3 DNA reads TGTGCCAGCAGCAGTGAATACTATGGCTACACCTTC.

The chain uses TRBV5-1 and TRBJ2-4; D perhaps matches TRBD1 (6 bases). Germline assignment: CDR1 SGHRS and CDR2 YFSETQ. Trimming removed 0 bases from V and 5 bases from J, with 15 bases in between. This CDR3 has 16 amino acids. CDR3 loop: CASSLGAGVGENIQYF. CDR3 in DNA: TGCGCCAGCAGCTTGGGAGCAGGGGTAGGGGAAAACATTCAGTACTTC.

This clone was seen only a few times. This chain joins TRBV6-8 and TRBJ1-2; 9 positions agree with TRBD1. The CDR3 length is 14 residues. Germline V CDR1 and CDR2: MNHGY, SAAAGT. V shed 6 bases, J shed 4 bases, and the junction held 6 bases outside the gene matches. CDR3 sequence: CASSRAGQGYGYTF. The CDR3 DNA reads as TGTGCCAGCAGCCGAGCGGGACAGGGCTATGGCTACACCTTC.

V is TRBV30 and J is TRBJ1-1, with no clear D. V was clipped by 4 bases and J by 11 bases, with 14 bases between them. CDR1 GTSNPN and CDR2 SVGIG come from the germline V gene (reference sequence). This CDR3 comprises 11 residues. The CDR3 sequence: CAWTGPTGAFF. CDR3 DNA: TGTGCCTGGACAGGCCCTACTGGGGCTTTCTTT.

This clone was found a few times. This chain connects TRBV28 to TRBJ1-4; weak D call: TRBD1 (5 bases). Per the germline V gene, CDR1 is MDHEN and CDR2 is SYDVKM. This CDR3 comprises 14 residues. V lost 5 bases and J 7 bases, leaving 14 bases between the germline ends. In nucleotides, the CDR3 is TGTGCCAGCAGTGGGGAGGGGATTGGTGAAAAACTGTTTTTT. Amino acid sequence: CASSGEGIGEKLFF.

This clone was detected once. CDR3 in DNA: TGTGCCAGCAGCCCCTGGGGGGGCCAAGCAGATACGCAGTATTTT. It is translated as CASSPWGGQADTQYF. This chain links TRBV14 with TRBJ2-3; a weak D match, TRBD2 (7 bases). Germline V gives CDR1 SGHDN, CDR2 FVKESK. V gave up 4 bases and J gave up 4 bases, with 15 bases separating them. There are 15 residues in the CDR3.

CDR3 DNA sequence: TGTGCCAGCAGTTACTCGTTTCCGGACGTAGGAGTATCCTACGAGCAGTACTTC. As protein: CASSYSFPDVGVSYEQYF. This chain connects TRBV6-8 to TRBJ2-7, with no clear D. Trimming left V 0 bases short and J 1 base short, with 19 bases between. Germline V gene data show CDR1 as MNHGY and CDR2 as SAAAGT. The CDR3 is 18 amino acids.

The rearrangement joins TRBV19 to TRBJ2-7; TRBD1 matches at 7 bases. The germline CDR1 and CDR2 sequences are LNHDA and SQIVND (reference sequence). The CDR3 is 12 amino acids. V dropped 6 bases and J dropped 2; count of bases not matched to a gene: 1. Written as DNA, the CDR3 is TGTGCCAGTAGGGGACAGACCTACGAGCAGTACTTC. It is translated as CASRGQTYEQYF.

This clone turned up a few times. Here the CDR3 DNA reads TGTGCCAGCAGTTCCTGGGTTTCCGATGAGCAGTTCTTC. Translation gives CASSSWVSDEQFF. V is TRBV28 and J is TRBJ2-1; unclear D gene. Germline loops: CDR1 MDHEN, CDR2 SYDVKM. V shed 4 bases and J shed 8 bases, with 12 bases lying between them. This CDR3 spans 13 amino acids.

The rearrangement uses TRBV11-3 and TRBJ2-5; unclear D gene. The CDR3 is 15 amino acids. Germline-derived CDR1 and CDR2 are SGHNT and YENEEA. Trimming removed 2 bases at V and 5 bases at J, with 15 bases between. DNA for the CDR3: TGTGCCAGCAGCTTAATTTCAGAGTCGCGGGAGACCCAGTACTTC. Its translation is CASSLISESRETQYF.

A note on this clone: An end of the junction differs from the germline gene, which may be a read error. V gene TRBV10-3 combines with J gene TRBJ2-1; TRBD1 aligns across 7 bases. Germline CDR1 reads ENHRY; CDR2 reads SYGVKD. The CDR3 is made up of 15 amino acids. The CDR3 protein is CASSEQGGGYNEQFF. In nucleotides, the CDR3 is TGTGCCAGCAGTGAGCAAGGGGGCGGCTACAATGAGCAGTTCTTC.

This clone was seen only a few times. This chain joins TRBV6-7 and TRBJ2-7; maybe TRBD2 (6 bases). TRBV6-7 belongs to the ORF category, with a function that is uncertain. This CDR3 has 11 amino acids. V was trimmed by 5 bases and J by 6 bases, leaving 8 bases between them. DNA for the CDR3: TGTGCCAGCAGTGAGGAGGGCGAGCAGTACTTC. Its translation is CASSEEGEQYF.

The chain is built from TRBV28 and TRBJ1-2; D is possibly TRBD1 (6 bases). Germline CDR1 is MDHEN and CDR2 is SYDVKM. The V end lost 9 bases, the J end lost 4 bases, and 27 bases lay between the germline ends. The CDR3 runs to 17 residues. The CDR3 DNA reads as TGTGCCAGTTCCCTTGGGGGGGCCGCCGCGTCCCTCTATGGCTACACCTTC. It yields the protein CASSLGGAAASLYGYTF.

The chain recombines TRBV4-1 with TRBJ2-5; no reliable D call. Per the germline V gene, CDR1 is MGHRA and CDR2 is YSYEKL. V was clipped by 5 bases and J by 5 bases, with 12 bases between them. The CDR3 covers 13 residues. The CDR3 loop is CASSNRASETQYF. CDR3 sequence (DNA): TGCGCCAGCAGCAATCGGGCCTCGGAGACCCAGTACTTC.

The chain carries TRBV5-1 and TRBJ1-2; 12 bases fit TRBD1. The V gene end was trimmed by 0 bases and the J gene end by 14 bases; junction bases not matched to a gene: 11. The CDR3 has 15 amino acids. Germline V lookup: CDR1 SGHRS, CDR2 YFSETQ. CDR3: CASSLDAPGQGAQTF. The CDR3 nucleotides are TGCGCCAGCAGCTTGGATGCCCCGGGACAGGGGGCGCAGACCTTC.

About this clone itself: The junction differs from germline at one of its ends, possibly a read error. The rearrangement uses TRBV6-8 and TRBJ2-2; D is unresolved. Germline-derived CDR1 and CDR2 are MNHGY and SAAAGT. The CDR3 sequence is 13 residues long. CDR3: CASRKMNPGELFF. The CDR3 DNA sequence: TGTGCCAGCAGGAAGATGAACCCCGGGGAGCTGTTTTTT.

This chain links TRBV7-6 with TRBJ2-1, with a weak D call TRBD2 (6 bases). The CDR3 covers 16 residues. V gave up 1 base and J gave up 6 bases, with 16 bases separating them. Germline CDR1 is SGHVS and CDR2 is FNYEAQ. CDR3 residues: CASSLDGGRTTNEQFF. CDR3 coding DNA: TGTGCCAGCAGCTTAGACGGGGGAAGGACTACCAATGAGCAGTTCTTC.

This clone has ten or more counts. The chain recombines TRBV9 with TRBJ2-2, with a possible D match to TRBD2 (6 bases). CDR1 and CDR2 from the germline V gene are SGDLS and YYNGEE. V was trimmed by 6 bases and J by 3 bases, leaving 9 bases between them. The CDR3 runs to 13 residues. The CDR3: CASTRDYTGELFF. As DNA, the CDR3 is TGTGCCAGCACCCGGGACTACACCGGGGAGCTGTTTTTT.

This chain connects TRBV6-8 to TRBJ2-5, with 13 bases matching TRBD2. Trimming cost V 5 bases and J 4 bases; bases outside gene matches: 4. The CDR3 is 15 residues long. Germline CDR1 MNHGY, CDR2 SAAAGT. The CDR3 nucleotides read TGTGCCAGCAGTGATGGACTAGCGGGGGCAGAGACCCAGTACTTC. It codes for CASSDGLAGAETQYF.

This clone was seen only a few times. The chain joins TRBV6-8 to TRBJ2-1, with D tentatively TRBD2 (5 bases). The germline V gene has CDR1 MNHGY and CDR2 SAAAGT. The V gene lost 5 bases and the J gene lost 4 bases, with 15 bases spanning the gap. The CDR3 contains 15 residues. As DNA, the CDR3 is TGTGCCAGCAGTGACAAGCTTGGAGGTTACAATGAGCAGTTCTTC. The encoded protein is CASSDKLGGYNEQFF.

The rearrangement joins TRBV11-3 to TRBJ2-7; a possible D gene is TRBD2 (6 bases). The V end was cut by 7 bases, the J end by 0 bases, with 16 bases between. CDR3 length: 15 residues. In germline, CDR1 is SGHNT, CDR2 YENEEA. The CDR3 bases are TGTGCCAGCAACCCCCCGGAGGGGCGCTCCTACGAGCAGTACTTC. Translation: CASNPPEGRSYEQYF.

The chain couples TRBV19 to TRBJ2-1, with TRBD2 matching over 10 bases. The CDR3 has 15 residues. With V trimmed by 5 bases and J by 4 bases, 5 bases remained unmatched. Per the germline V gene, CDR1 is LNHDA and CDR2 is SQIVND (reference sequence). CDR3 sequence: CASSPTSGQYNEQFF. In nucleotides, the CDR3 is TGTGCCAGTAGTCCGACTAGCGGGCAGTACAATGAGCAGTTCTTC.

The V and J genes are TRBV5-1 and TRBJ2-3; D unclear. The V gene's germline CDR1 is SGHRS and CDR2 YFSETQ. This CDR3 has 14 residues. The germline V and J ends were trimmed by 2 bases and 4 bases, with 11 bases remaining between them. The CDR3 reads CASSFFLNSDTQYF. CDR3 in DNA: TGCGCCAGCAGCTTTTTTTTGAACTCAGATACGCAGTATTTT.